The 26 T cell receptor beta chains below all came from one sample that was sequenced in a study of technical replicates of blood from several donors. Method: immunoSEQ multiplex PCR; TCRdb's copy keeps in-frame clones and lacks some. The repertoire consists of 74,000 or so clones, with under 95% occurring once and the leading ten covering approximately 0.28%. Sequencing input: T cells isolated from PBMCs. These receptors originate from a human donor in good health.

CDR3 residues: CASSYNTAPDNEKLFF. The CDR3 DNA is TGTGCCAGCAGTTACAATACAGCTCCGGATAATGAAAAACTGTTTTTT. The V gene is TRBV28, the J gene TRBJ1-4; D unclear. CDR3 length: 16 residues. The germline V and J ends were trimmed by 4 bases and 4 bases, with 16 bases remaining between them. Germline CDR1 reads MDHEN; CDR2 reads SYDVKM.

The chain uses TRBV5-4 and TRBJ2-3, with 9 positions matching TRBD1. J was trimmed by 4 bases and V by 0 bases; bases with no gene match: 6. In germline, CDR1 is SGHNT, CDR2 YYREEE (reference sequence). This CDR3 contains 16 residues. CDR3: CASSLAGQGFSDTQYF. The CDR3 DNA follows: TGTGCCAGCAGCTTGGCGGGACAGGGCTTTTCAGATACGCAGTATTTT.

The chain links TRBV11-3 to TRBJ1-1, with a weak D call TRBD1 (5 bases). Between the trimmed V and J ends, which lost 4 bases and 5 bases, there was a span of 11 bases. In germline, CDR1 is SGHNT, CDR2 YENEEA. The CDR3 loop spans 13 amino acids. The CDR3 sequence: CASSSGGATEAFF. The CDR3 DNA sequence: TGTGCCAGCAGCTCGGGAGGGGCGACTGAAGCTTTCTTT. The whole variable domain, filled in from reference TRBV11-3 and TRBJ1-1, reads EAGVVQSPRYKIIEKKQPVAFWCNPISGHNTLYWYLQNLGQGPELLIRYENEEAVDDSQLPKDRFSAERLKGVDSTLKIQPAELGDSAVYLCASSSGGATEAFFGQGTRLTVV.

The chain combines TRBV7-6 with TRBJ2-5, with 9 nucleotides matching TRBD2. Germline V CDR1 and CDR2: SGHVS, FNYEAQ. The CDR3 has 16 amino acids. With 3 bases clipped from V and 5 bases from J, the junction kept 10 bases outside the gene matches. The CDR3 DNA sequence: TGTGCCAGCAGCTTCGGGGTAGCGGGAGAAGGGGAGACCCAGTACTTC. Its translation: CASSFGVAGEGETQYF.

The CDR3 is CASSLALGAYTEAFF. The CDR3 DNA sequence: TGTGCCAGCAGCTTAGCGTTAGGGGCGTACACTGAAGCTTTCTTT. The V gene is TRBV7-9, the J gene TRBJ1-1; maybe TRBD1 (5 bases). Germline V lookup: CDR1 SEHNR, CDR2 FQNEAQ (reference sequence). The V and J ends lost 0 bases and 3 bases respectively, with 11 bases between them. This CDR3 is 15 amino acids long.

V is TRBV11-3 and J is TRBJ2-3, with 8 bases aligning to TRBD2. Germline V gene data show CDR1 as SGHNT and CDR2 as YENEEA. J gave up 2 bases and V 0 bases, and 4 bases lay outside the gene matches. This CDR3 region has 16 residues. CDR3 residues: CASSLDRAGVTDTQYF. CDR3 DNA: TGTGCCAGCAGCTTAGATCGAGCGGGGGTCACAGATACGCAGTATTTT. The full variable domain, in which reference TRBV11-3 and TRBJ2-3 provide the parts outside the CDR3, is EAGVVQSPRYKIIEKKQPVAFWCNPISGHNTLYWYLQNLGQGPELLIRYENEEAVDDSQLPKDRFSAERLKGVDSTLKIQPAELGDSAVYLCASSLDRAGVTDTQYFGPGTRLTVL.

The CDR3 coding sequence is TGTGCCAGCAGTCCCTACTTAGCGGGAGAGGACGAGCAGTACTTC. Amino acids: CASSPYLAGEDEQYF. The chain uses TRBV28 and TRBJ2-7; 9 nucleotides agree with TRBD2. Germline loops: CDR1 MDHEN, CDR2 SYDVKM. This CDR3 is 15 amino acids long. The ends lost 5 bases at V and 5 bases at J; junction bases unmatched: 10.

The CDR3: CASSAHSARTDTQYF. In DNA form, the CDR3 reads TGTGCCAGCAGCGCTCATAGCGCCCGCACAGATACGCAGTATTTT. V and J are TRBV11-2 and TRBJ2-3, with D tentatively TRBD2 (5 bases). The CDR3 extends over 15 amino acids. Trimming removed 5 bases at V and 1 base at J, with 13 bases between. In germline, CDR1 is SGHAT, CDR2 FQNNGV.

The chain couples TRBV29-1 to TRBJ1-2; TRBD1 aligns across 8 bases. The V gene end was trimmed by 4 bases and the J gene end by 8 bases; junction bases not matched to a gene: 6. This CDR3 is built from 12 residues. Germline CDR1 and CDR2: SQVTM and ANQGSEA. CDR3 sequence: CSVAGGGGGYTF. The CDR3 nucleotides are TGCAGCGTTGCAGGGGGCGGAGGCGGCTACACCTTC.

The CDR3 nucleotides are TGCGCCAGCAGCCAAGATTTGGGAGGGGGAACTGCCTCTGGAAACACCATATATTTT. Protein product: CASSQDLGGGTASGNTIYF. The V and J genes are TRBV4-1 and TRBJ1-3; TRBD1 is a possible D gene (6 bases). The CDR3 runs to 19 residues. Trimming took 0 bases from V and 0 from J, leaving 18 bases between them. CDR1 and CDR2 from the germline V gene are MGHRA and YSYEKL.

The rearrangement uses TRBV6-1 and TRBJ2-5, with 11 positions matching TRBD2. Germline lookup yields CDR1 MNHNS and CDR2 SASEGT. V lost 5 bases to trimming and J lost 5 bases; unmatched junction nucleotides: 4. This CDR3 region has 14 residues. DNA of the CDR3: TGTGCCAGCAGTTTTAGCGGGGGGGCGGAGACCCAGTACTTC. Amino acid sequence: CASSFSGGAETQYF.

The chain is built from TRBV10-3 and TRBJ1-1; 7 nucleotides line up with TRBD1. The germline V gene encodes CDR1 ENHRY and CDR2 SYGVKD. V dropped 6 bases and J dropped 4; count of bases not matched to a gene: 8. The CDR3 covers 14 residues. CDR3 region: CAISQGGEGTEAFF. In DNA form, the CDR3 reads TGTGCCATCAGCCAAGGGGGCGAGGGCACTGAAGCTTTCTTT.

The chain combines TRBV13 with TRBJ1-5; 7 positions match TRBD1. The ends lost 4 bases at V and 5 bases at J; junction bases unmatched: 8. This CDR3 region has 15 residues. Germline V gene lookup returns CDR1 PRHDT and CDR2 FYEKMQ (reference sequence). The CDR3 reads CASSYGQEKDQPQHF. Here the CDR3 DNA reads TGTGCCAGCAGCTACGGACAGGAGAAAGATCAGCCCCAGCATTTT.

This chain links TRBV7-9 with TRBJ2-1; 9 positions agree with TRBD1. Germline V gives CDR1 SEHNR, CDR2 FQNEAQ (reference sequence). V trimming: 5 bases; J trimming: 7 bases; junction bases outside the gene matches: 9. The CDR3 is 15 amino acids. The CDR3: CASSPNNRGLNEQFF. The CDR3 DNA follows: TGTGCCAGCAGCCCAAATAACAGGGGGCTAAATGAGCAGTTCTTC.

The chain employs TRBV4-1 and TRBJ2-5; 13 bases map to TRBD2. V lost 5 bases and J lost 5; bases outside the gene matches: 11. This CDR3 comprises 17 residues. Looked up from germline, CDR1 is MGHRA and CDR2 is YSYEKL. CDR3 sequence: CASSTRLAGGGVETQYF. The CDR3 DNA follows: TGCGCCAGCAGCACTCGACTAGCGGGAGGAGGAGTGGAGACCCAGTACTTC.

The chain couples TRBV5-1 to TRBJ1-3; 7 nucleotides align to TRBD1. Per the germline V gene, CDR1 is SGHRS and CDR2 is YFSETQ. Unmatched junction bases numbered 0, after V lost 1 base and J lost 2 bases. The CDR3 runs to 14 residues. CDR3 protein: CASSLTGAGNTIYF. The CDR3 DNA is TGCGCCAGCAGCTTGACAGGGGCTGGAAACACCATATATTTT.

This clone was seen a single time. This CDR3 is CASSPHGTGGYEQYF. The CDR3, as DNA: TGTGCCAGCAGCCCGCACGGGACAGGGGGCTACGAGCAGTACTTC. This sequence joins TRBV7-9 and TRBJ2-7; TRBD1 matches 11 bases. V gave up 5 bases and J gave up 3 bases; unmatched junction bases: 6. This CDR3 spans 15 amino acids. The V gene's germline CDR1 is SEHNR and CDR2 FQNEAQ (reference sequence). The complete variable domain, with remaining parts taken from reference TRBV7-9 and TRBJ2-7, reads DTGVSQNPRHKITKRGQNVTFRCDPISEHNRLYWYRQTLGQGPEFLTYFQNEAQLEKSRLLSDRFSAERPKGSFSTLEIQRTEQGDSAMYLCASSPHGTGGYEQYFGPGTRLTVT.

This chain joins TRBV9 and TRBJ2-3; TRBD2 might be the D (7 bases). Germline V CDR1 and CDR2: SGDLS, YYNGEE. This CDR3 is built from 18 residues. Deletions cut 1 base from V and 1 base from J, with 19 bases between. Here the CDR3 reads CASSVYGEGGAGTDTQYF. For the CDR3, the DNA is TGTGCCAGCAGCGTATACGGGGAGGGGGGAGCTGGCACAGATACGCAGTATTTT.

The chain carries TRBV7-8 and TRBJ2-1, with D possibly TRBD1 on 6 matching bases. This CDR3 has 17 residues. The germline CDR1 and CDR2 sequences are SGHVS and FQNEAQ. Trimming took off 5 bases at V and 5 bases at J, with 22 bases between the two ends. The CDR3 region is CASSTPFRDKRDNEQFF. The CDR3 nucleotides are TGTGCCAGCAGCACCCCGTTCCGGGACAAAAGAGACAATGAGCAGTTCTTC.

The J gene is TRBJ2-5, the V gene TRBV7-9, with D possibly being TRBD2 (5 bases). The V gene's germline CDR1 is SEHNR and CDR2 FQNEAQ (reference sequence). The CDR3 runs to 14 residues. Trimming left V 3 bases short and J 7 bases short, with 15 bases between. For the CDR3, the DNA is TGTGCCAGCAGCTTGCAAGCGGCGCTTTGGACCCAGTACTTC. Protein product: CASSLQAALWTQYF.

As regards this clone: The same CDR3 can be traced to other DNA sequences in this sample. This chain uses TRBV5-1 with TRBJ1-1; D call uncertain. V was shortened by 0 bases and J by 1 base, with 7 bases between the two germline ends. The CDR3 runs 14 residues. CDR1 is SGHRS and CDR2 is YFSETQ in the germline V gene. CDR3 amino acids: CASSLGPGNTEAFF. As DNA, the CDR3 is TGCGCCAGCAGCTTGGGACCAGGGAACACTGAAGCTTTCTTT.

This rearrangement joins TRBV30 to TRBJ1-4; TRBD1 aligns across 7 bases. The CDR3 runs to 15 residues. V lost 2 bases, J lost 0 bases, and 3 bases stayed unmatched. Germline V gives CDR1 GTSNPN, CDR2 SVGIG (reference sequence). The DNA of the CDR3 is TGTGCCTGGAGTCCCGACAGGGCAACTAATGAAAAACTGTTTTTT. Translating it yields CAWSPDRATNEKLFF.

The chain employs TRBV7-9 and TRBJ2-2; 8 nucleotides match TRBD1. Germline loops: CDR1 SEHNR, CDR2 FQNEAQ (reference sequence). The CDR3 has 16 amino acids. Trimming took 5 bases from V and 8 from J; bases not matched to a gene: 13. DNA for the CDR3: TGTGCCAGCAGCGCAATAAGGGGACAGGATACTGGGGAGCTGTTTTTT. Translated, it gives CASSAIRGQDTGELFF.

The rearrangement joins TRBV10-1 to TRBJ2-6; the D gene is possibly TRBD2 (6 bases). Deletions cut 0 bases from V and 1 base from J, with 13 bases between. This CDR3 is built from 18 residues. CDR1 and CDR2 (germline): WNHNN, SYGVQD (reference sequence). CDR3 sequence: CASSESRGRTSGANVLTF. The CDR3 DNA is TGCGCCAGCAGTGAGTCGAGAGGGAGGACGTCTGGGGCCAACGTCCTGACTTTC.

The gene calls are TRBV6-1 and TRBJ1-1; D unclear. Trimming left V 6 bases short and J 1 base short, with 9 bases between. Per the germline V gene, CDR1 is MNHNS and CDR2 is SASEGT. This CDR3 is built from 13 residues. CDR3 in amino acids: CASRTLQNTEAFF. The CDR3, as DNA: TGTGCCAGCAGGACACTCCAGAACACTGAAGCTTTCTTT.

V gene TRBV7-8 combines with J gene TRBJ2-1, with 7 positions matching TRBD1. Looked up from germline, CDR1 is SGHVS and CDR2 is FQNEAQ. Trimming at V came to 5 bases and at J to 0 bases, leaving 4 bases not matched to a gene. The length of the CDR3 is 15 residues. CDR3 nucleotides: TGTGCCAGCAGCGAGGGGGCGGGCTCCTACAATGAGCAGTTCTTC. This codes for CASSEGAGSYNEQFF.